Following are 3 T cell receptor beta chains from one sample sequenced in a study of identical twins. TCRdb used MiXCR to reprocess the 5' RACE reads, holding one entry per CDR3 protein. The sample lists around 290,000 distinct CDR3 sequences; just under 9.5% were seen once. These data also featured in a second study, about yellow fever vaccine responses in identical twins.

The source material was CD8+ T cells sorted from blood. These TCRs come from a woman between 18 and 29 years old in good health.

This clonotype appeared a few times. The rearrangement links TRBV6-4 to TRBJ2-3; 7 bases align to TRBD2. With V trimmed by 0 bases and J by 4 bases, 1 base remained unmatched. Germline CDR1 is MRHNA and CDR2 is SNTAGT. CDR3 length: 14 residues. CDR3 sequence (DNA): TGTGCCAGCAGTGACTCGGCGGGGGCAGATACGCAGTATTTT. Amino acid sequence: CASSDSAGADTQYF.

V gene TRBV19 combines with J gene TRBJ2-3; the D is unclear. V shed 5 bases and J shed 2 bases, with 17 bases lying between them. Looked up from germline, CDR1 is LNHDA and CDR2 is SQIVND (reference sequence). The CDR3 is 16 residues long. In DNA form, the CDR3 reads TGTGCCAGTAGTCTCGGACCCACGGGCCCCACAGATACGCAGTATTTT. Protein: CASSLGPTGPTDTQYF.

In its sample, this clonotype was seen many times. V gene TRBV29-1 combines with J gene TRBJ1-1, with D possibly matching TRBD1 (5 bases). The germline CDR1 and CDR2 sequences are SQVTM and ANQGSEA. This CDR3 is built from 13 residues. V was shortened by 7 bases and J by 2 bases, with 14 bases between the two germline ends. CDR3 in amino acids: CSAEPGINTEAFF. The CDR3 DNA follows: TGCAGCGCGGAACCAGGGATTAACACTGAAGCTTTCTTT.